This T cell receptor (beta chain) was identified in a study of T cells in Graves' hyperthyroidism and ophthalmopathy. Whole-study findings and limits: Ophthalmopathy cases were set apart from stable hyperthyroidism by a 13 V-J model. Onset of ophthalmopathy came a median 6.5 months after the model predicted it.

TCR beta CDR3 sequences were amplified from RNA transcripts. With the HTBI primer set, the TCR CDR3 went through a first round of RT-PCR. TCRdb called the multiplex PCR reads again in MiXCR, with one record for every CDR3 protein. The sample lists approximately 330,000 distinct CDR3 sequences, 18% occurring once. The CDR3 spans 17 residues. Trimming took off 2 bases at V and 0 bases at J, with 14 bases between the two ends. Looked up from germline, CDR1 is LNHDA and CDR2 is SQIVND (reference sequence). Diagnostic assessment was based on clinical symptoms, serum thyroxine and TRAb, thyroid ultrasound and orbital computed tomography. This clonotype was counted a few times. Antigen specificity is unknown.

This TCR derives from a woman between 50 and 59 years old with Graves' hyperthyroidism. The V and J genes are TRBV19 and TRBJ1-3; D not resolved. Sequencing was done on a sample of blood. Here the CDR3 reads CASSITASRSSGNTIYF. DNA of the CDR3: TGTGCCAGTAGTATAACGGCCTCCCGAAGCTCTGGAAACACCATATATTTT.